The T cell receptor beta chain under discussion was sequenced for a study of response to subunit inactivated influenza vaccine. MiXCR was run by TCRdb on the RT-PCR reads, yielding one entry per CDR3 protein. This sample has roughly 500,000 distinct CDR3 sequences, with around 21% found just once. V was clipped by 6 bases and J by 6 bases; unmatched bases: 8. Germline lookup yields CDR1 SQVTM and CDR2 ANQGSEA. This CDR3 region has 13 residues. The data were also submitted as part of a second study, on T cells expressing NK-cell markers. That source adds: Production of TCR beta cDNA relied on 5'RACE template switching with UMIs. Sorted CD3+CD56-NKG2C+, CD3+CD56+NKG2C- and CD3+CD56+NKG2C+ T cells were the source of the TCR beta repertoires. Of eight sequenced donors, seven were HCMV-seropositive and one HCMV-seronegative. Dominant NKG2C+ clonotypes in six donors made up about 1.0-8% of CD8+ T cells. These clonotypes, the leaders elsewhere, also led the CD3+CD56-NKG2C+ fraction in a handful of donors.

The TCR was taken from a man in his forties or fifties who received an inactivated influenza vaccine. This chain uses TRBV29-1 with TRBJ2-1, with TRBD2 matching over 7 bases. The material sequenced was CD4+ T cells sorted from PBMCs, taken about 11 days after vaccination. CDR3 residues: CSVDRTGGNEQFF. The DNA of the CDR3 is TGCAGCGTCGACCGAACGGGAGGCAATGAGCAGTTCTTC.